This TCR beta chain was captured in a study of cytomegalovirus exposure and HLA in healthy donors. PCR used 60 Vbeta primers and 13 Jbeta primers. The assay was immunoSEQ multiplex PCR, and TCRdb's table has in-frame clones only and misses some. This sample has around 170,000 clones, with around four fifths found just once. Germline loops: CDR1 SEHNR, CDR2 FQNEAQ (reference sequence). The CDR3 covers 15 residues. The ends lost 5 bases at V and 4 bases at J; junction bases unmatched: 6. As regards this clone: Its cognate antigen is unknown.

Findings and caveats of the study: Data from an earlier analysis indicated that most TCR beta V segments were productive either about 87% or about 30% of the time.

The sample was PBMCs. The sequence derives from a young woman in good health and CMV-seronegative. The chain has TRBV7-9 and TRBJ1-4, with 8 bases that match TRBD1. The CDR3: CASSPVTGVNEKLFF. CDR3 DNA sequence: TGTGCCAGCAGCCCTGTGACAGGGGTTAATGAAAAACTGTTTTTT.